This T cell receptor (beta chain) was obtained from a study of regulatory T cells in long-lasting Graves disease. General study findings and limits: Persistent patients had more shared public clonotypes (about 2,800) than new patients (approximately 920). Since the sample size was small, accuracy may have been reduced.

The ends lost 6 bases at V and 2 bases at J; junction bases unmatched: 5. The length of the CDR3 is 14 residues. CDR1 and CDR2 from the germline V gene are MNHNS and SASEGT. This clonotype was seen many times. Its antigen is unknown. The time point is: persistent/refractory GD, antithyroid drugs over 5 years with positive TRAb. Making the TCR library involved RNA that had been extracted from PBMCs. Graves' disease diagnosis relied on American Thyroid Association guidelines. With iRepertoire HTBI primers and Arm-PCR of CDR3 regions, TCR beta libraries were built. TCRdb independently ran MiXCR on the multiplex PCR reads; one entry per CDR3 protein. The sample yields a few hundred thousand distinct CDR3 sequences, around a fifth seen once.

The sequencing used peripheral blood mononuclear cells (PBMCs), collected when the disease was refractory, from a patient treated with antithyroid drugs. The clonotype originates from a female donor with Graves disease. The genes are TRBV6-1 and TRBJ1-2; 8 bases map to TRBD1. For the CDR3, the DNA is TGTGCCAGCAGAGATCGGACAGGGAACTATGGCTACACCTTC. Translated: CASRDRTGNYGYTF.